This TCR beta chain was obtained from a study of blood T cell repertoires in COVID-19. Looking at the study overall: The origin of the acute and convalescent COVID-19 samples was the United States, Italy and Spain.

Unmatched junction bases numbered 6, after V lost 6 bases and J lost 4 bases. The CDR3 covers 14 residues. Germline-derived CDR1 and CDR2 are MDHEN and SYDVKM. Resolution of symptoms, clearance, or two negative PCRs was present in recovered Cohort 3 donors. As handled by the study authors: Amplification of reference gene primers was used by the study to estimate nucleated cell counts. Sequenced by immunoSEQ multiplex PCR; TCRdb stores in-frame clones only, minus some. The V and J calls and clone size are taken from that table; D and trimming were inferred from the DNA. Of 140,000 or so clones in the sample, about 86% were seen once.

This sequence originates from a man between 50 and 59 years old who had recovered from COVID-19. The sequenced sample was PBMCs or T cells enriched from blood (not recorded which). The chain links TRBV28 to TRBJ1-2; 9 bases line up with TRBD1. The CDR3: CASRETGGAYGYTF. CDR3 in DNA: TGTGCCAGCAGGGAGACAGGGGGGGCCTATGGCTACACCTTC.